This TCR beta chain was sequenced for a study of cytomegalovirus exposure and HLA in healthy donors. 13 Jbeta primers and 60 Vbeta primers were used for the PCR. Sequenced by immunoSEQ multiplex PCR; TCRdb stores in-frame clones only, minus some. The repertoire has roughly 62,000 clones, approximately 77% of them found once; the top ten carry approximately 3.6%. The sample consisted of PBMCs. The clonotype comes from a woman in her 40s in good health and CMV-seropositive.

The CDR3 nucleotides are TGCGCCAGCAGCCAAACAGGGAACACTGAAGCTTTCTTT. Encoded protein: CASSQTGNTEAFF. The J gene is TRBJ1-1, the V gene TRBV4-3; D possibly corresponds to TRBD1 (5 bases). CDR1 is LGHNA and CDR2 is YSLEER in the germline V gene. The V and J ends lost 2 bases and 1 base respectively, with 5 bases between them. The CDR3 sequence is 13 residues long.